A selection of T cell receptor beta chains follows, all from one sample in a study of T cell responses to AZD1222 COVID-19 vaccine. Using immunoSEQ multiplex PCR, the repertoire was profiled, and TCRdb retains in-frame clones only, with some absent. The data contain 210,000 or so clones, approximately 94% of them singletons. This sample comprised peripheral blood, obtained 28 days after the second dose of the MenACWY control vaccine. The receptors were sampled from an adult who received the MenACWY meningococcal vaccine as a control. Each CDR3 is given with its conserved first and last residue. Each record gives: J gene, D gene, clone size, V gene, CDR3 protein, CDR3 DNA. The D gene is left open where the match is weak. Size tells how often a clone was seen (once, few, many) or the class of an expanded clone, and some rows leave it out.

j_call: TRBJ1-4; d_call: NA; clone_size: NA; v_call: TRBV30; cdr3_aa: CAWSQETNEKLFF; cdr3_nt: TGTGCCTGGAGCCAGGAGACTAATGAAAAACTGTTTTTT
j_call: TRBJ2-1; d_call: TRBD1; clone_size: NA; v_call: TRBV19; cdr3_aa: CASSIDSENRGRNEQFF; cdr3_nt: TGTGCCAGTAGTATAGATTCGGAAAACAGGGGGCGAAATGAGCAGTTCTTC
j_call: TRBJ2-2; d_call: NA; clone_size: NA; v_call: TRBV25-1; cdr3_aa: CASSEEVMDTGELFF; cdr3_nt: TGTGCCAGCAGTGAAGAGGTTATGGACACCGGGGAGCTGTTTTTT
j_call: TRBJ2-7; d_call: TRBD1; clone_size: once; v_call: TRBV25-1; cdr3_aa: CASSEGTGGKGYEQYF; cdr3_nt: TGTGCCAGCAGTGAGGGGACAGGGGGCAAAGGCTACGAGCAGTACTTC
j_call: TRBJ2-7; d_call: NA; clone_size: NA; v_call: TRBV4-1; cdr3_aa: CASSQEGGQEQYF; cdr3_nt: TGCGCCAGCAGCCAAGAGGGGGGACAGGAGCAGTACTTC
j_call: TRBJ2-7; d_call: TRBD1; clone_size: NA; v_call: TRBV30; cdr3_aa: CAWSVLGDSEQYF; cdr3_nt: TGTGCCTGGAGTGTGCTCGGGGACAGCGAGCAGTACTTC
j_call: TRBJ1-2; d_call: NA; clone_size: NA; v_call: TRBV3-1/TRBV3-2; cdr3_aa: CASSPSQGYLHGYTF; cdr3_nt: TGTGCCAGCAGCCCCTCACAGGGTTATTTGCATGGCTACACCTTC
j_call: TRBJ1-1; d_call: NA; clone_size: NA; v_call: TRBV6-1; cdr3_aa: CASSEVVNTEAFF; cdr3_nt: TGTGCCAGCAGTGAAGTGGTGAACACTGAAGCTTTCTTT
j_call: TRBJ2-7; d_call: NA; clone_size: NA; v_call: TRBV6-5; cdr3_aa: CASSYASDSIDEQYF; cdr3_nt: TGTGCCAGCAGTTACGCGAGTGACAGTATTGACGAGCAGTACTTC
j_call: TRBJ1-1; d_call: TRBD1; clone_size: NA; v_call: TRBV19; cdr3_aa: CASSIGFGQGANTEAFF; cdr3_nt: TGTGCCAGTAGTATAGGCTTCGGACAGGGGGCGAACACTGAAGCTTTCTTT
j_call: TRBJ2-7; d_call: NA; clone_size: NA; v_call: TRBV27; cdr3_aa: CASSLKLGAYEQYF; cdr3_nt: TGTGCCAGCAGTTTAAAGCTGGGGGCCTACGAGCAGTACTTC
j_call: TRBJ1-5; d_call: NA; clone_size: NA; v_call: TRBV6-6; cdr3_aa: CASSAKPPRPQLVRNQPQHF; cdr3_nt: TGTGCCAGCAGCGCAAAACCTCCTCGCCCTCAATTGGTCCGCAATCAGCCCCAGCATTTT
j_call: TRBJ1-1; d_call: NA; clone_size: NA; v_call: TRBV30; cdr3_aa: CAWSVIGGNTEAFF; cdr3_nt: TGTGCCTGGAGTGTAATTGGAGGAAACACTGAAGCTTTCTTT
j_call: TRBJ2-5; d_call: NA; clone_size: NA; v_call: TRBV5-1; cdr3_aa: CASSLPGSQETQYF; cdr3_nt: TGCGCCAGCAGCCTACCGGGCTCCCAAGAGACCCAGTACTTC
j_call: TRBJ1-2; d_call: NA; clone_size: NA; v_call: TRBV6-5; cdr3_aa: CASSYRGDSRGYTF; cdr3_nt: TGTGCCAGCAGTTACAGGGGGGATAGTAGGGGCTACACCTTC
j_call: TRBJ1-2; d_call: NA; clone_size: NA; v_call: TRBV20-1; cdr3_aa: CSASGWVRNYGYTF; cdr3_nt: TGCAGTGCTAGTGGGTGGGTCAGAAACTATGGCTACACCTTC
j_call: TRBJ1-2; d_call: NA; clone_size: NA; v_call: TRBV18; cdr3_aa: CASSPNRAHGYTF; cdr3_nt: TGTGCCAGCTCACCAAACAGGGCCCATGGCTACACCTTC
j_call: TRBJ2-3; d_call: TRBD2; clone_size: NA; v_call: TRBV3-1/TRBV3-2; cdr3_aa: CASSQSIAGGADTQYF; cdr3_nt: TGTGCCAGCAGCCAATCTATAGCGGGAGGGGCAGATACGCAGTATTTT
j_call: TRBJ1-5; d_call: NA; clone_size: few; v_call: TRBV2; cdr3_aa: CASSEGGRRSNQPQHF; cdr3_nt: TGTGCCAGCAGTGAAGGGGGACGGCGTAGCAATCAGCCCCAGCATTTT
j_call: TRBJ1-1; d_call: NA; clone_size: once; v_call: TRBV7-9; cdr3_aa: CAIGTQDKTEAFF; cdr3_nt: TGTGCCATAGGGACACAGGATAAGACTGAAGCTTTCTTT
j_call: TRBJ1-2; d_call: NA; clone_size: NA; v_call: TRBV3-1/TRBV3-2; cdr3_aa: CASSQGRSGYGYTF; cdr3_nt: TGTGCCAGCAGCCAAGGACGGAGCGGATATGGCTACACCTTC
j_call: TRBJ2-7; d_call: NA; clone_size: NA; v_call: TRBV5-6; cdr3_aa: CASSLKDWVYEQYF; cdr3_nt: TGTGCCAGCAGCTTAAAGGACTGGGTCTACGAGCAGTACTTC
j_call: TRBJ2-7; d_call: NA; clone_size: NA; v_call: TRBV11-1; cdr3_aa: CASSLAGPNYEQYF; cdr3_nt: TGTGCCAGCAGCTTAGCTGGACCAAACTACGAGCAGTACTTC
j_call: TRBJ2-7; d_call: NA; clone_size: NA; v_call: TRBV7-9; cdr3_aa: CASSLPRTYEQYF; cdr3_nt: TGTGCCAGCAGCTTACCCCGAACCTACGAGCAGTACTTC
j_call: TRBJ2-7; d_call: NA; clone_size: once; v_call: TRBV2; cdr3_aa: CASTPGHPNRNYEQYF; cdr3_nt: TGTGCCAGCACTCCGGGACACCCGAATCGAAACTACGAGCAGTACTTC
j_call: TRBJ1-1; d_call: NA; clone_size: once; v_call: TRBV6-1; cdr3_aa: CASSAQSLNTEAFF; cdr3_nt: TGTGCCAGCAGCGCACAGTCCCTGAACACTGAAGCTTTCTTT
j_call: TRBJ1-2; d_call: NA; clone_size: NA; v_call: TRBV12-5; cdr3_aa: CASGLDTVSGYTF; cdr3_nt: TGTGCTAGTGGTTTGGACACCGTGTCGGGCTACACCTTC
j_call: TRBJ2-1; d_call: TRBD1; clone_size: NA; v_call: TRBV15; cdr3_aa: CATSPGGVAYNEQFF; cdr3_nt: TGTGCCACCAGCCCAGGGGGAGTGGCCTACAATGAGCAGTTCTTC
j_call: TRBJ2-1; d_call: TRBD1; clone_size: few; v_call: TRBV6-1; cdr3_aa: CASSEGTGGDEQFF; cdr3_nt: TGTGCCAGCAGTGAGGGGACAGGGGGTGATGAGCAGTTCTTC
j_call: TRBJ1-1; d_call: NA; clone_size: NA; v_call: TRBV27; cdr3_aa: CASKFRKPDTEAFF; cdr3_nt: TGTGCCTCCAAATTCCGGAAACCGGACACTGAAGCTTTCTTT
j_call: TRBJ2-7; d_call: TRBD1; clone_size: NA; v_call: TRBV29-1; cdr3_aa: CSVEGQAYEQYF; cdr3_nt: TGCAGCGTTGAGGGACAGGCCTACGAGCAGTACTTC
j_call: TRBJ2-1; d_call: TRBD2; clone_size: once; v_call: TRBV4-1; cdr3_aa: CASSQGLAGVEQFF; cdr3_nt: TGCGCCAGCAGCCAAGGACTAGCGGGAGTTGAGCAGTTCTTC
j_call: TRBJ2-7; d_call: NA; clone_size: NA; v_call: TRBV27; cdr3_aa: CASSSAGGYEQYF; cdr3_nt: TGTGCCAGCAGTTCCGCCGGGGGATACGAGCAGTACTTC
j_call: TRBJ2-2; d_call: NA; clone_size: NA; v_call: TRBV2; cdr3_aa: CASSEEYSGELFF; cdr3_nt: TGTGCCAGCAGTGAAGAGTATTCCGGGGAGCTGTTTTTT
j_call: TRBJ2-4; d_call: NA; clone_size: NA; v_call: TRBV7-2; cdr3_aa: CASSPMGVSGNIQYF; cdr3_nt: TGTGCCAGCAGCCCTATGGGGGTATCGGGAAACATTCAGTACTTC
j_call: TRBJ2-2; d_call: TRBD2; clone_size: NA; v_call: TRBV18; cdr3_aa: CASSPPLAGGIDGELFF; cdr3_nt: TGTGCCAGCTCACCACCCCTAGCGGGGGGTATTGACGGGGAGCTGTTTTTT
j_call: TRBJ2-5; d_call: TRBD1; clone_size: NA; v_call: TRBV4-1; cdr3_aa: CASSQEPGQRETQYF; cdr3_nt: TGCGCCAGCAGCCAAGAACCGGGACAGAGAGAGACCCAGTACTTC
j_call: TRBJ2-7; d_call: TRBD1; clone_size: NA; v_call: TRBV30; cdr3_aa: CARGGTGAHEQYF; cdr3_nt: TGTGCCCGGGGGGGGACAGGGGCCCACGAGCAGTACTTC
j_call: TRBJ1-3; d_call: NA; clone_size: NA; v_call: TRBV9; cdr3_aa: CASSALGGSSGNTIYF; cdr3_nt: TGTGCCAGCAGCGCCCTCGGGGGGAGCTCTGGAAACACCATATATTTT
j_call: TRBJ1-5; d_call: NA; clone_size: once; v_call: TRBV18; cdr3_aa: CASSPQVLGGNQPQHF; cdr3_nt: TGTGCCAGCTCACCACAGGTTTTAGGAGGCAATCAGCCCCAGCATTTT
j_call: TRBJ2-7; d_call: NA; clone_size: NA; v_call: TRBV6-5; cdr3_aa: CASSYQGNEQYF; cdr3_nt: TGTGCCAGCAGTTACCAGGGAAACGAGCAGTACTTC
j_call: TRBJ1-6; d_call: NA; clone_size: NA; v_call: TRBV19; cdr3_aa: CASSPGSRSPLHF; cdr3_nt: TGTGCCAGTAGTCCCGGAAGTCGGTCACCCCTCCACTTT
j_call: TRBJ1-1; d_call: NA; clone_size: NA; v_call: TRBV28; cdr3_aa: CASSLYRLDRGTEAFF; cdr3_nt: TGTGCCAGCAGTTTATATAGGTTGGACCGGGGCACTGAAGCTTTCTTT
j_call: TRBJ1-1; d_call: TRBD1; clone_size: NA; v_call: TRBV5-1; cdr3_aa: CASSWDRLGPEAFF; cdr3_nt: TGCGCCAGCAGCTGGGACAGGCTCGGCCCTGAAGCTTTCTTT
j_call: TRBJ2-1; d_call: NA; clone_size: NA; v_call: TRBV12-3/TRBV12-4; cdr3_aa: CASSTGQGWFF; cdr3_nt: TGTGCCAGCAGCACAGGTCAGGGTTGGTTCTTC
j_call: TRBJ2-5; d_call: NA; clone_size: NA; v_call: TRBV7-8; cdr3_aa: CASSKRETQYF; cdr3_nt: TGTGCCAGCAGCAAAAGGGAGACCCAGTACTTC
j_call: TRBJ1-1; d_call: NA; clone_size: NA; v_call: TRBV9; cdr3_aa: CASSVVRAQNTEAFF; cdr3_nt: TGTGCCAGCAGCGTAGTCAGGGCCCAGAACACTGAAGCTTTCTTT
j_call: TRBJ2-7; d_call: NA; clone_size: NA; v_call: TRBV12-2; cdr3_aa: CASRSNDREHEQYF; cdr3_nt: TGTGCAAGTCGCTCCAACGACAGGGAACACGAGCAGTACTTC
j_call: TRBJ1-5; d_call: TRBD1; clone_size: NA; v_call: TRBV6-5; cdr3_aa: CASRNRDRGDQPQHF; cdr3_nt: TGTGCCAGCAGGAATCGGGACAGGGGCGATCAGCCCCAGCATTTT
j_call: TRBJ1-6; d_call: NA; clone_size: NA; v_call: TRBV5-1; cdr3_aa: CASSLSSSYNSPLHF; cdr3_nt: TGCGCCAGCAGCTTAAGTAGCTCCTATAATTCACCCCTCCACTTT
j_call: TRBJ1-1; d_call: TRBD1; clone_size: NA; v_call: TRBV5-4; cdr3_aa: CASSLSPGGWNTEAFF; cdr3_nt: TGTGCCAGCAGCTTGAGCCCAGGGGGTTGGAACACTGAAGCTTTCTTT
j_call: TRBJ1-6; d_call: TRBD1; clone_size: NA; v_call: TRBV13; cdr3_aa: CASSGRDRYNSPLHF; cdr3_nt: TGTGCCAGCAGCGGCCGGGACAGATATAATTCACCCCTCCACTTT
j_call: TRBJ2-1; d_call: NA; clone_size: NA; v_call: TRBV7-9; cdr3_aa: CASSPHNTDEQFF; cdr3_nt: TGTGCCAGCAGCCCTCACAATACGGATGAGCAGTTCTTC
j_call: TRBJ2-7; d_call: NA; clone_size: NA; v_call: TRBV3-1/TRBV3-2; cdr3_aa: CASSQLASSYEQYF; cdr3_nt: TGTGCCAGCAGCCAACTAGCGTCCTCCTACGAGCAGTACTTC